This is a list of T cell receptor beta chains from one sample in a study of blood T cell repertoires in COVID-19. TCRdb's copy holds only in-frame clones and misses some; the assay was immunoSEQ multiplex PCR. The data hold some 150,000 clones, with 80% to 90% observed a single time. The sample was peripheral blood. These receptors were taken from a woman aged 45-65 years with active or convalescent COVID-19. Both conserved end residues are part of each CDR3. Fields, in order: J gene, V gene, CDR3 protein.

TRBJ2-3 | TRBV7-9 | CASSFLVSTDTQYF
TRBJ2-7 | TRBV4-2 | CASSHPRGELYEQYF
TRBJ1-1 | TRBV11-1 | CASSLPVNTEAFF
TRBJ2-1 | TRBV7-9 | CASSAGTGFNEQFF
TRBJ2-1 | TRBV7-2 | CASSPREGGSSYNEQFF
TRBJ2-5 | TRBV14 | CASSQGGTQYF
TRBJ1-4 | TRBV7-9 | CASSLSGQGMANEKLFF
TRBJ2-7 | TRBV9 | CASSPRTGVDEQYF
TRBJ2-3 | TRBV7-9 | CASSLSAATGDTQYF
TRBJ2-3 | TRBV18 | CASSPSTGGTDTQYF
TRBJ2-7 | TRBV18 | CASSPLVTGGLYEQYF